One sample yielded the 11 T cell receptor beta chains listed below, sequenced in a study of tissue T cells after allogeneic stem cell transplantation. Only in-frame clones appear in the TCRdb table, and some are missing; sequencing was by immunoSEQ multiplex PCR. Among just over 5,000 clones, about 30% were seen once, and the ten largest hold around 4.2%. Time point given: mouse harvest day 14 after allogeneic transplant. Mouse grafts combined 10^7 T-cell-depleted bone marrow cells with 10^6 splenic CD5+ T cells. Specimen: skin. These receptors were taken from a female BALB/c mouse given C57BL/6 T cells with graft-versus-host disease after an allogeneic hematopoietic cell transplant.

This clone has a handful of counts. The gene symbols are mouse symbols. Read sequence stops 1 residue before the CDR3 end, and the germline J gene provides the missing end. The chain couples TRBV3 to TRBJ2-4, with 10 bases matching TRBD2. This CDR3 contains 15 residues. The germline V gene encodes CDR1 SNHLY and CDR2 FYNGKV (reference sequence). V was clipped by 4 bases and J by 2 bases; unmatched bases: 3. CDR3 sequence: CASSSGLGSQNTLYF. The CDR3 DNA, read in part, is TGTGCCAGCAGCTCGGGACTGGGGTCTCAAAACACCTTGTAC. The variable domain in full, with the rest retrieved from reference TRBV3 and TRBJ2-4, is GPKVLQIPSHQIIDMGQMVTLNCDPVSNHLYFYWYKQILGQQMEFLVNFYNGKVMEKSKLFKDQFSVERPDGSYFTLKIQPTALEDSAVYFCASSSGLGSQNTLYFGAGTRLSVL.

For this clone: Gene names and germline match the mouse. The DNA ends 1 residue before the CDR3 does, and the rest of the CDR3 is filled in from the germline J gene. The J gene is TRBJ1-4, the V gene TRBV26; D is undetermined. Trimming pared 6 bases from V and 2 bases from J, leaving 7 bases between. The CDR3 is 13 residues long. The germline V gene encodes CDR1 KGHPV and CDR2 FQNQEV (reference sequence). This CDR3 is CASRHQSNERLFF. The part of the CDR3 DNA that was read is TGTGCCAGCAGGCACCAGTCCAACGAAAGATTATTT.

This clone is termed medium-sized. All gene names here are mouse names. Read coverage stops 1 residue before the CDR3 terminus; the germline J gene supplies the remainder. This chain connects TRBV26 to TRBJ1-4, with 10 bases aligning to TRBD1. This CDR3 has 15 residues. In germline, CDR1 is KGHPV, CDR2 FQNQEV (reference sequence). The V segment lost 2 bases and the J segment 4 bases; nucleotides outside the gene matches: 1. The covered CDR3 bases are TGTGCCAGCAGTCTGAGGGACAGGGGCAACGAAAGATTATTT. Translating gives CASSLRDRGNERLF. The whole CDR3 protein is CASSLRDRGNERLFF.

On this clone: Mouse gene names and germline throughout. The read ends 1 residue early relative to the CDR3; the germline J gene fills the gap. V and J are TRBV3 and TRBJ1-4; no clear D. Trimming stripped 1 base from V and 0 bases from J, with 3 bases between. CDR1 and CDR2 from the germline V gene are SNHLY and FYNGKV (reference sequence). This CDR3 contains 14 residues. CDR3 region: CASSLGISNERLFF. The DNA read from the CDR3 is TGTGCCAGCAGCTTAGGAATTTCCAACGAAAGATTATTT.

A remark on this clone: Genes and germline come from the mouse. The CDR3 is cut off 1 residue early in the read; its end comes from the germline J gene. The chain recombines TRBV31 with TRBJ1-2; tentatively, D is TRBD1 (5 bases). This CDR3 spans 14 amino acids. The germline V and J ends were trimmed by 0 bases and 3 bases, with 11 bases remaining between them. Germline lookup yields CDR1 GKSSPN and CDR2 SITVG. Partial CDR3 DNA: TGTGCCTGGAGTCTTAGGGGAGGGGACTCCGACTACACC. This encodes CAWSLRGGDSDYT. The whole CDR3 protein is CAWSLRGGDSDYTF.

With respect to this clone: These gene names are mouse names. The read ends 1 residue before the CDR3 terminus; that terminus is restored from the germline J gene. The chain employs TRBV2 and TRBJ2-4; D may be TRBD1 (5 bases). V was shortened by 1 base and J by 0 bases, with 5 bases between the two germline ends. The CDR3 is 14 amino acids. The germline V gene has CDR1 LGHNA and CDR2 YSYQKL. The DNA read from the CDR3 is TGTGCCAGCAGCCAAGGACAGAGTCAAAACACCTTGTAC. Amino acid sequence: CASSQGQSQNTLY. The entire CDR3 reads CASSQGQSQNTLYF.

In the case of this clone: Mouse names are used for the genes. From the germline J gene comes the end of the CDR3, since the read stops 1 residue before it. This rearrangement joins TRBV12-2 to TRBJ2-3; the match to TRBD2 covers 10 bases. CDR1 is SGHLS, CDR2 HYDKME, per germline. This CDR3 region has 15 residues. With V trimmed by 1 base and J by 1 base, 1 base remained unmatched. The chain's CDR3 is CASSLGTGGAETLYF. The part of the CDR3 DNA that was read is TGTGCCAGCTCTCTTGGGACTGGGGGTGCAGAAACGCTGTAT.

This clone was recorded a few times. The gene symbols are mouse symbols. Read sequence stops 1 residue before the CDR3 end, and the germline J gene provides the missing end. The V gene is TRBV16, the J gene TRBJ2-5, with TRBD2 matching over 8 bases. With 5 bases clipped from V and 1 base from J, the junction kept 5 bases outside the gene matches. The CDR3 consists of 15 residues. Germline V gives CDR1 SGHSA, CDR2 FRNQAP. The CDR3 is CASSLDWGDQDTQYF. CDR3 DNA, as far as it was read: TGTGCAAGCAGCCTCGACTGGGGAGACCAAGACACCCAGTAC. Full variable domain (rest looked up from reference TRBV16 and TRBJ2-5): NAGVIQTPRHKVTGKGQEATLWCEPISGHSAVFWYRQTIVQGLEFLTYFRNQAPIDDSGMPKERFSAQMPNQSHSTLKIQSTQPQDSAVYLCASSLDWGDQDTQYFGPGTRLLVL.

Sample share makes this clone medium-sized. The genes and germline here are from mouse. The read is 1 residue too short to cover the CDR3 end, so that end is filled in from the germline J gene. The chain combines TRBV26 with TRBJ1-3; D remains ambiguous. Germline CDR1 is KGHPV and CDR2 is FQNQEV (reference sequence). Deletions cut 6 bases from V and 0 bases from J, with 6 bases between. This CDR3 spans 13 amino acids. The sequenced CDR3 bases are TGTGCCAGCAGCGACAATTCTGGAAATACGCTCTAT. It codes for CASSDNSGNTLY. The whole CDR3 is CASSDNSGNTLYF. Drawing the rest from reference TRBV26 and TRBJ1-3, the complete variable domain is NSKVIQTPRYLVKGQGQKAKMRCIPEKGHPVVFWYQQNKNNEFKFLINFQNQEVLQQIDMTEKRFSAECPSNSPCSLEIQSSEAGDSALYLCASSDNSGNTLYFGEGSRLIVV.

For this clone: Mouse gene names and germline throughout. The CDR3 is cut off 1 residue early in the read; its end comes from the germline J gene. V is TRBV31 and J is TRBJ2-1; 11 nucleotides agree with TRBD2. The germline CDR1 and CDR2 sequences are GKSSPN and SITVG. Trimming took 1 base from V and 5 from J; bases not matched to a gene: 4. The length of the CDR3 is 15 residues. The CDR3 bases that were read are TGTGCCTGGAGTCAACTGGGGGGGCGGGATGCTGAGCAGTTC. Translation gives CAWSQLGGRDAEQF. The full CDR3 protein is CAWSQLGGRDAEQFF. The variable domain in full, completed from reference TRBV31 and TRBJ2-1, reads AQTIHQWPVAEIKAVGSPLSLGCTIKGKSSPNLYWYWQATGGTLQQLFYSITVGQVESVVQLNLSASRPKDDQFILSTEKLLLSHSGFYLCAWSQLGGRDAEQFFGPGTRLTVL.

As to this clone: The germline and genes are mouse ones. The read finishes 1 residue shy of the CDR3 end, and the germline J gene is used to complete it. The J gene is TRBJ2-3, the V gene TRBV1; 9 nucleotides agree with TRBD2. V lost 1 base, J lost 1 base, and 0 bases stayed unmatched. The CDR3 sequence is 15 residues long. From germline, CDR1 is NSQYPW and CDR2 LRSPGD (reference sequence). CDR3 bases read: TGCACCTGCAGTGCAGGGACTGGGGGTGCAGAAACGCTGTAT. Translated, it gives CTCSAGTGGAETLY. From start to end, the CDR3 is CTCSAGTGGAETLYF.